One and the same sample provided the 4 T cell receptor beta chains below, sequenced in a study of response to subunit inactivated influenza vaccine. TCRdb used MiXCR to reprocess the RT-PCR reads, holding one entry per CDR3 protein. The sample has some 570,000 distinct CDR3 sequences, around 11% seen once. These data also featured in a second study, about T cells expressing NK-cell markers. That publication notes: Making the TCR beta cDNA relied on 5'RACE template switching with UMIs.

Sequenced material: PBMCs from blood, taken on the day of vaccination. The receptor set was obtained from a man between 50 and 59 years old who received an inactivated influenza vaccine.

In this sample, this clonotype turned up a few times. Sequence at one end of the junction differs from germline and may be a read error. This chain uses TRBV28 with TRBJ2-7; a weak D match, TRBD2 (7 bases). CDR1 is MDHEN, CDR2 SYDVKM, per germline. The CDR3 consists of 12 residues. The chain's CDR3 is CASRRGAGHGVF. The CDR3 nucleotides read TGTGCCAGCCGCCGGGGGGCAGGCCACGGAGTTTTC.

This clonotype was counted only a few times. Mismatch with germline at one junction end may stem from a read error. The chain recombines TRBV15 with TRBJ2-2; D possibly corresponds to TRBD1 (6 bases). The CDR3 extends over 13 amino acids. Germline CDR1 and CDR2: LNHNV and YYDKDF (reference sequence). In DNA form, the CDR3 reads TGTGCCACCAGCACCCACGTTGAGGGGGACCTGTTTTTT. This sequence encodes CATSTHVEGDLFF.

This clonotype was picked up a small number of times. This rearrangement joins TRBV18 to TRBJ1-1; D unclear. V shed 2 bases and J shed 1 base, with 5 bases lying between them. The CDR3 has 13 residues. CDR1 is KGHSH and CDR2 is LQKENI in the germline V gene. The DNA for the CDR3 is TGTGCCAGCTCACCAGACTCGAACACTGAAGCTTTCTTT. Encoded protein: CASSPDSNTEAFF.

The chain carries TRBV24-1 and TRBJ2-3; the D is unclear. V gave up 2 bases and J gave up 2 bases, with 10 bases separating them. CDR1 is KGHDR, CDR2 SFDVKD, per germline. The CDR3 has 15 residues. The CDR3 here is CATSDSYLYTDTQYF. In DNA, the CDR3 is TGTGCCACCAGTGATTCGTACCTCTACACAGATACGCAGTATTTT.